This T cell receptor (beta chain) was identified during a study of identical twins. cDNA molecules carried unique molecular identifiers, and template switching added a universal primer site. TCRdb passed the 5' RACE reads through MiXCR, listing each CDR3 protein once. The repertoire includes over 600,000 distinct CDR3 sequences, about 20% of them detected once, and around 4.5% sits in the top ten. Between the trimmed V and J ends, which lost 2 bases and 1 base, there was a span of 11 bases. CDR3 length equals 15 residues. Study conclusions and caveats: Twins showed weaker excess sharing in their beta out-of-frame sequences.

This clonotype has a handful of counts. Its antigen is unidentified. The same data also went into a second study, on T cells expressing NK-cell markers. As reported in that work: Sorted CD3+CD56-NKG2C+, CD3+CD56+NKG2C- and CD3+CD56+NKG2C+ T cells were the source of the TCR beta repertoires.

The TCR originated in a woman between 18 and 29 years old in good health. The specimen was PBMCs. This sequence joins TRBV12-3 or TRBV12-4 and TRBJ2-5, with D perhaps given as TRBD1 or TRBD2 (6 bases each). CDR3 bases: TGTGCCAGCAGTTTATGGGGGGCCGGCCAAGAGACCCAGTACTTC. Translating it yields CASSLWGAGQETQYF.